In its sample, the clone carrying this T cell receptor (beta chain) was seen once. Its matching antigen is unknown. V lost 0 bases and J lost 11; bases outside the gene matches: 9. This CDR3 is built from 16 residues. The V gene's germline CDR1 is MNHNS and CDR2 SASEGT. The data originate from a study of shared clonotypes between healthy human individuals. Libraries were prepared by immunoSEQ multiplex PCR; TCRdb keeps only in-frame clonotypes and omits some of them. The sample records 80,000 to 100,000 clones, over 60% being singletons. CD8 memory merged CD45RO+ cells and CCR7-negative CD45RA+ TemRA cells into one population. The study, taken as a whole, reports: Clonotypes not shared had lower generation probabilities than those common to all four donors.

This sequence was found in a man aged 25 to 45 in good health. The sequenced sample consisted of memory CD8+ T cells sorted from blood. Subset defined: CD45RO+ cells pooled with CCR7-negative TemRA cells. V usage is TRBV6-1 and J usage is TRBJ2-3, with 12 bases identical to TRBD1. CDR3 sequence (DNA): TGTGCCAGCAGTGAAGCCACCGGGACAGGGGGCAGGGGGCAGTATTTT. As protein: CASSEATGTGGRGQYF.